This TCR beta chain is from a study of shared clonotypes between healthy human individuals. The donors were all Caucasian adults (living in Nashville, Tennessee). Produced via immunoSEQ multiplex PCR; TCRdb's table is partial and in-frame only. The profile covers some 2,500,000 clones, with around 92% appearing a single time and 0.37% taken by the ten largest. Broader study findings: Among non-shared clonotypes, generation probabilities were lower than among those shared by all four donors.

A note on this clone: Its antigen remains unidentified.

The CDR3 has 15 amino acids. From germline, CDR1 is SGHNT and CDR2 YYREEE (reference sequence). The V and J ends lost 0 bases and 2 bases respectively, with 11 bases between them. The chain combines TRBV5-4 with TRBJ2-5; maybe TRBD1 (5 bases). Input material: naive CD4+ T cells from PBMCs. As for subset: CD45RA+ positively selected. This TCR was recovered from a man younger than 30 in good health. Some clones in this sample may be carry-over from other donors' samples. In DNA form, the CDR3 reads TGTGCCAGCAGCTTGGGGGGCAGAGAACAAGAGACCCAGTACTTC. Protein sequence: CASSLGGREQETQYF.